What follows is one T cell receptor (beta chain) and its context. Its cognate antigen is unknown. Since no conserved phenylalanine or tryptophan closes the CDR3, a read error is the likely cause. The limits of the CDR3 on the DNA are not certain, so only TCRdb's listed CDR3 is given. The data stem from a study of T cells in Graves' hyperthyroidism and ophthalmopathy. Researchers amplified the TCR beta CDR3 regions from RNA transcripts. During a first-round RT-PCR of the TCR CDR3, the HTBI primer set was used. TCRdb analysed the multiplex PCR reads with MiXCR anew, one entry per CDR3 protein. The profile shows about 700,000 distinct CDR3 sequences, nearly 45% of them singletons. The CDR3 contains 8 residues when both ends are counted. Germline CDR1 LNHNV, CDR2 YYDKDF (reference sequence). Study-wide points: Most thyroid-expanded clonotypes above 0.001 were also found in blood.

The chain couples TRBV15 to TRBJ1-6; TRBD1, as called in the table, went unchecked against the DNA. The source is an adult man with Graves' disease, either hyperthyroidism or ophthalmopathy (not recorded which). Sequencing used peripheral blood or thyroid tissue (not recorded which). The CDR3 sequence is CATSRRGS.